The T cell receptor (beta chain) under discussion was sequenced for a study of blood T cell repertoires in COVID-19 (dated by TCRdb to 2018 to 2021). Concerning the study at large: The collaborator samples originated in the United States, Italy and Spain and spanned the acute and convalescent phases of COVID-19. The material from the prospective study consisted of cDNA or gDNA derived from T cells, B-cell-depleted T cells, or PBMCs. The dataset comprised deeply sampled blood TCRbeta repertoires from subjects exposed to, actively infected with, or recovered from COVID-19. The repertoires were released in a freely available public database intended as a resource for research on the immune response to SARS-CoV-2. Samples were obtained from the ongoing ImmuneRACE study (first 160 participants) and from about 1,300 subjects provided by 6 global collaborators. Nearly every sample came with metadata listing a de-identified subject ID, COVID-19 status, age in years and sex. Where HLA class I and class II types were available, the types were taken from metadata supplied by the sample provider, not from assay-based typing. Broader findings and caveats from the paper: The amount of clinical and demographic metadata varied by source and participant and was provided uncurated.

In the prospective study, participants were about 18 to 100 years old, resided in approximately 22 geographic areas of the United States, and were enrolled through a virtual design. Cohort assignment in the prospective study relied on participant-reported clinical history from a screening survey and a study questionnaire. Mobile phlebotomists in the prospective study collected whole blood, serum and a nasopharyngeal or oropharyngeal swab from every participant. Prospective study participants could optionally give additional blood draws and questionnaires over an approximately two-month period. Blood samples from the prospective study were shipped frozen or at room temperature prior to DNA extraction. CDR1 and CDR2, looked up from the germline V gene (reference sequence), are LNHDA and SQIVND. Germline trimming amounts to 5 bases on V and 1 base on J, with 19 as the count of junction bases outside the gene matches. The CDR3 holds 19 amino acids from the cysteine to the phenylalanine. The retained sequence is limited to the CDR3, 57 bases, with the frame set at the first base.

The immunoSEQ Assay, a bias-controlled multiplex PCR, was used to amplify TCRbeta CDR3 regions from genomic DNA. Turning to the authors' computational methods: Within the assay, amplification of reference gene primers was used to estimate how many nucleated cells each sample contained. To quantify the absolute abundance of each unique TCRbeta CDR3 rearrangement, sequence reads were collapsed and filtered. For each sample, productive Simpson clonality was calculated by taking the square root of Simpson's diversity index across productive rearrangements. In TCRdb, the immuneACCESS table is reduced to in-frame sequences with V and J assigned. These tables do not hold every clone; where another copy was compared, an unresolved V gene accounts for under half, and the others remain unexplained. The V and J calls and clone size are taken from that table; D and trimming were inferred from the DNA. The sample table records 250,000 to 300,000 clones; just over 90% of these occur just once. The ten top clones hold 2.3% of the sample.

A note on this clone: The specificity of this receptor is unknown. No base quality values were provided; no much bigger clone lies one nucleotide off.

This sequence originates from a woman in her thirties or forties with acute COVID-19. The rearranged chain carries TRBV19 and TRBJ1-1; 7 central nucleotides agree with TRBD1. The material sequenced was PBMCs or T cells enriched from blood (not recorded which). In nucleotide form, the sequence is TGTGCCAGTAGTCCGGGCCCGTTAGGGGGCTCAAATCGGAACACTGAAGCTTTCTTT. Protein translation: CASSPGPLGGSNRNTEAFF.